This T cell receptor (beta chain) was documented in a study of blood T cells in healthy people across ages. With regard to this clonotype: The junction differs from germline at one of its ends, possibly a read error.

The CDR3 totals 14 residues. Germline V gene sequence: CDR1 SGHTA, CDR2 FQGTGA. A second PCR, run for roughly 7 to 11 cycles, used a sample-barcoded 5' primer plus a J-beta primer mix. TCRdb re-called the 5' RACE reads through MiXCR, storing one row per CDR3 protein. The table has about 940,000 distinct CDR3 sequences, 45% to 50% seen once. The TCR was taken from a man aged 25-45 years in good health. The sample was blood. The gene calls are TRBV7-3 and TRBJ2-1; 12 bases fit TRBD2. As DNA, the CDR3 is TGTGCCGGCAGTTCTAGCGGGGGGGCTGCTGAGCAGTTCTTC. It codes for CAGSSSGGAAEQFF.